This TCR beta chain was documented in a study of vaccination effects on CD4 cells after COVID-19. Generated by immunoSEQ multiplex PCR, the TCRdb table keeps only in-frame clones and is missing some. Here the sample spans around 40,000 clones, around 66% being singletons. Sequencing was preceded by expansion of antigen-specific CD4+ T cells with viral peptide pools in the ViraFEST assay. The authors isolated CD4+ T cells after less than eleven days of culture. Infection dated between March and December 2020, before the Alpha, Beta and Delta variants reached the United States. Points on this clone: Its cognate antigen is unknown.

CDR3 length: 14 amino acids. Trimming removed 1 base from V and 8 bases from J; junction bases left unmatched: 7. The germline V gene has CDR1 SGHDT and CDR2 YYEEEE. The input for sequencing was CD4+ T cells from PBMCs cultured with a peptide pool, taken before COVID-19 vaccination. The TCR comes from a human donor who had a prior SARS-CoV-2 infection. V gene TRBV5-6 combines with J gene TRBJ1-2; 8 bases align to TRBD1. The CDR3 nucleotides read TGTGCCAGCAGCTTGCCCAGGGGGCTAGGGGGCTACACCTTC. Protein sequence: CASSLPRGLGGYTF.